This T cell receptor (beta chain) is drawn from a study of blood T cell repertoires in COVID-19 (dated by TCRdb to about 2020). The study in broad terms: Samples covering the acute and convalescent phases of COVID-19 were provided by collaborators in the United States, Italy and Spain. The material from the prospective study consisted of cDNA or gDNA derived from T cells, B-cell-depleted T cells, or PBMCs. Deeply sampled blood TCRbeta repertoires from subjects exposed to, actively infected with, or recovered from COVID-19 were included in the dataset. The repertoires were made available in a free public database intended to serve as a resource for research on the immune response to SARS-CoV-2. Samples came from the ongoing ImmuneRACE study (first 160 participants) plus 1,254 subjects from 6 global collaborators. Sample metadata almost always included a de-identified subject ID, COVID-19 status, age in years and sex. Where HLA class I and class II types were available, the types were taken from metadata supplied by the sample provider, not from assay-based typing.

CDR1 and CDR2 were assigned from the germline V gene as LGHNA and YSLEER. Measured from the cysteine to the phenylalanine, the CDR3 is 16 residues long. The DNA shown is the 48-base CDR3, in frame from base 1. V is cut by 0 bases and J by 0 bases, and the space between the germline ends is 11 bases. TCRbeta CDR3 regions were amplified from genomic DNA using the immunoSEQ Assay, a bias-controlled multiplex PCR. In the paper's pipeline: Nucleated cell counts per sample were estimated from amplification of reference gene primers within the assay. To quantify the absolute abundance of each unique TCRbeta CDR3 rearrangement, sequence reads were collapsed and filtered. For each sample, productive Simpson clonality was calculated as the square root of Simpson's diversity index across productive rearrangements. TCRdb carries this immuneACCESS record with in-frame sequences only. Its versions omit some clonotypes, under half of them owing to an unresolved V gene in the studies checked, with the rest unexplained. That table furnishes V, J and clone size, whereas the DNA furnished D and trimming. The sample table shows tens of thousands of clones, and more than 75% are seen once. The ten largest clones add up to approximately 12% of the sample.

Collaborating institutions collected whole blood in K2EDTA tubes following their own protocols. For TCRbeta analysis, collaborators shipped samples in one of three forms: frozen whole blood, isolated PBMCs, or DNA extracted from either of those sample types. The paper as a whole reports these results and caveats: The amount of clinical and demographic metadata varied by source and participant and was provided uncurated.

Worth noting for this clone: Its cognate antigen has yet to be identified. Per-nucleotide qualities are absent, and no much larger clonotype sits a single base away.

The receptor was derived from a human donor in a cohort sampled during active COVID-19. The chain uses TRBV4-3 and TRBJ1-2; too little of a D gene remains to name it. Sequencing was done on a sample of peripheral blood. The CDR3 region reads CASSQDPGETNYGYTF. The nucleotide sequence is given as TGCGCCAGCAGCCAAGATCCGGGAGAGACTAACTATGGCTACACCTTC.